This record concerns one T cell receptor (beta chain) sequence. Its antigen remains unidentified. This sample was taken from a study of T cells after yellow fever vaccination. Findings and limits, study-wide: Re-detected after boosting: most primary clones, more than 95% of CD4 and 75% to 90% of CD8. A small share of clonotypes appeared in both CD4 and CD8 compartments. A secondary response was less intense yet reached its peak sooner, at day 5 versus 15.

A process of 5'RACE template switching, which added a universal primer site and UMIs, was used to make TCR cDNA. MiXCR was run by TCRdb on the 5' RACE reads, yielding one entry per CDR3 protein. The data contain around 600,000 distinct CDR3 sequences, about 12% of them singletons. This CDR3 spans 13 amino acids. V was pared by 5 bases and J by 4 bases, with 9 bases between. Germline V lookup: CDR1 SGHVS, CDR2 FQNEAQ. The sequences come from PBMCs, collected on the day of the yellow fever booster vaccination. This chain links TRBV7-8 with TRBJ1-3, with unresolved D. This receptor was taken from a man between 25 and 39 years old who received the YFV17D yellow fever vaccine. For the CDR3, the DNA is TGTGCCAGCAGCGCTGTGTTGGGAAACACCATATATTTT. As protein: CASSAVLGNTIYF. Complete variable domain (other parts from reference TRBV7-8 and TRBJ1-3): GAGVSQSPRYKVAKRGQDVALRCDPISGHVSLFWYQQALGQGPEFLTYFQNEAQLDKSGLPSDRFFAERPEGSVSTLKIQRTQQEDSAVYLCASSAVLGNTIYFGEGSWLTVV.